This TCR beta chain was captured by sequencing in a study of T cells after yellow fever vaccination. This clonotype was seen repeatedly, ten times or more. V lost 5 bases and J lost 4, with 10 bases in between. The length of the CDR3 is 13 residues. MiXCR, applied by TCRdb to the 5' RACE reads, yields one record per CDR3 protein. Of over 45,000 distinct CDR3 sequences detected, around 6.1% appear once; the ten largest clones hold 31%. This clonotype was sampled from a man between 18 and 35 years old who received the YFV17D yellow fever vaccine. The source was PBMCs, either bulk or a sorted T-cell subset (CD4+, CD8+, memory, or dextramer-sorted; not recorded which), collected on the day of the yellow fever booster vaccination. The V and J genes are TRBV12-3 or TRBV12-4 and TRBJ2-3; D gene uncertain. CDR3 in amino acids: CASSLIPPDTQYF. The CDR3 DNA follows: TGTGCCAGCAGTCTCATACCACCAGATACGCAGTATTTT.